The clone carrying this TCR beta chain appeared once. Antigen: not known. This entry comes from a study of cytomegalovirus exposure and HLA in healthy donors. General observations from the study: The study designated 150 or so TCR beta chains cytomegalovirus-associated.

The PCR was carried out with 60 Vbeta primers and 13 Jbeta primers. The protocol was immunoSEQ multiplex PCR, while the TCRdb copy is restricted to in-frame clones and leaves out a portion. Here the sample spans some 120,000 clones, under 90% being singletons. The CDR3 spans 13 residues. Germline CDR1 ENHRY, CDR2 SYGVKD. Trimming took off 9 bases at V and 2 bases at J, with 12 bases between the two ends. V gene TRBV10-3 combines with J gene TRBJ2-3; no clear D. The origin of this receptor is a woman aged 40 to 55 in good health and CMV-seropositive. The sequenced material came from PBMCs. The CDR3, as DNA: TGTGCCATTTCTGGCGGATACACAGATACGCAGTATTTT. This sequence encodes CAISGGYTDTQYF.